Presented here are 24 T cell receptor beta chains from one specimen sequenced in a study of beta chain features in type 1 diabetes. Study-wide results and limits: Across all four CD4+ subsets, people with type 1 diabetes showed modestly shorter TCRB CDR3s.

These receptors have no known antigen. The authors reverse transcribed all of the isolated RNA, so sequencing captured expressed TCRB transcripts. Method: immunoSEQ multiplex PCR; TCRdb's copy keeps in-frame clones and lacks some. The table has hundreds of thousands of clones, over 12% seen once; the top ten hold approximately 0.043%. Material: naive CD4+ T cells from blood. All receptors come from a man aged 18 to 30 with type 1 diabetes.

The V and J genes are TRBV6-4 and TRBJ1-6, with D possibly TRBD1 on 6 matching bases. CDR3 length: 14 amino acids. The ends were cut back, 2 bases at V and 12 bases at J, with 14 bases in the middle. The germline V gene has CDR1 MRHNA and CDR2 SNTAGT. The CDR3 DNA reads as TGTGCCAGCAGTGACGGGGGCACGTTTGGACCCCTCCACTTT. This sequence encodes CASSDGGTFGPLHF.

The rearrangement uses TRBV7-3 and TRBJ2-3, with D tentatively TRBD2 (5 bases). V lost 0 bases and J 0 bases, leaving 10 bases between the germline ends. The CDR3 spans 16 residues. The germline V gene has CDR1 SGHTA and CDR2 FQGTGA. CDR3 DNA: TGTGCCAGCAGCTTAACCGGGATGGAAAGCACAGATACGCAGTATTTT. It yields the protein CASSLTGMESTDTQYF.

The chain recombines TRBV6-5 with TRBJ2-5; the D gene is possibly TRBD2 (6 bases). Trimming pared 5 bases from V and 2 bases from J, leaving 9 bases between. Per the germline V gene, CDR1 is MNHEY and CDR2 is SVGAGI. This CDR3 is built from 13 residues. This CDR3 is CASSRRVQETQYF. The CDR3 nucleotides read TGTGCCAGCAGTAGGAGGGTACAAGAGACCCAGTACTTC.

The DNA of the CDR3 is TGTGCCAGCAGCCCGCGAACTAGCGCAAACAATGAGCAGTTCTTC. As protein: CASSPRTSANNEQFF. This chain connects TRBV9 to TRBJ2-1; the match to TRBD2 covers 7 bases. After removal of 4 bases from V and 5 bases from J, the junction contained 9 bases not matched to a gene. This CDR3 spans 15 amino acids. CDR1 is SGDLS and CDR2 is YYNGEE in the germline V gene.

This clone appeared a few times. V is TRBV2 and J is TRBJ2-1; D is possibly TRBD2 (6 bases). Germline CDR1 is SNHLY and CDR2 is FYNNEI. The length of the CDR3 is 12 residues. V was cut by 2 bases and J by 15 bases, with 14 bases left in between. The CDR3 here is CASSEWRERGFF. The CDR3 DNA reads TGTGCCAGCAGTGAATGGAGGGAGAGGGGGTTCTTC. Drawing the rest from reference TRBV2 and TRBJ2-1, the complete variable domain is EPEVTQTPSHQVTQMGQEVILRCVPISNHLYFYWYRQILGQKVEFLVSFYNNEISEKSEIFDDQFSVERPDGSNFTLKIRSTKLEDSAMYFCASSEWRERGFFGPGTRLTVL.

This clone was observed a handful of times. This sample also contains other DNA sequences that code for the same CDR3. V and J are TRBV29-1 and TRBJ2-7; 7 nucleotides line up with TRBD2. The J segment lost 5 bases and the V segment lost 6 bases, leaving 1 base of the junction unmatched. Germline V gene data show CDR1 as SQVTM and CDR2 as ANQGSEA. The CDR3 sequence is 10 residues long. CDR3 amino acids: CSVGGDEQYF. The CDR3 nucleotides are TGCAGCGTGGGGGGGGACGAGCAGTACTTC.

The chain employs TRBV28 and TRBJ2-1, with TRBD2 matching over 10 bases. The CDR3 sequence is 19 residues long. The V gene end was trimmed by 6 bases and the J gene end by 4 bases; junction bases not matched to a gene: 18. Germline assignment: CDR1 MDHEN and CDR2 SYDVKM. CDR3 DNA: TGTGCCAGCAGCCCGCGATTGGGGAGCGGGGGGGCATTTTACAATGAGCAGTTCTTC. Protein sequence: CASSPRLGSGGAFYNEQFF.

The J gene is TRBJ2-3, the V gene TRBV11-2; TRBD1 matches 7 bases. CDR1 is SGHAT and CDR2 is FQNNGV in the germline V gene. The V and J ends lost 5 bases and 2 bases, in that order; junction bases with no gene match: 7. This CDR3 contains 15 residues. CDR3 residues: CASSPRDRPTDTQYF. The DNA of the CDR3 is TGTGCCAGCAGCCCTAGGGACAGACCCACAGATACGCAGTATTTT.

This clone has more than one count but fewer than ten. V is TRBV29-1 and J is TRBJ1-1; D unresolved. Germline CDR1 reads SQVTM; CDR2 reads ANQGSEA. Trimming left V 4 bases short and J 11 bases short, with 14 bases between. The CDR3 is 11 amino acids. For the CDR3, the DNA is TGCAGCGTTGGGGATCGTTTGTGGGCTTTCTTT. Translating it yields CSVGDRLWAFF.

A few counts support this clone. The rearrangement uses TRBV6-5 and TRBJ1-6; D may be TRBD1 (5 bases). The V and J ends lost 6 bases and 8 bases respectively, with 11 bases between them. Germline loops: CDR1 MNHEY, CDR2 SVGAGI. The CDR3 is 13 residues long. CDR3 DNA: TGTGCCAGCAGGATGGTCAGGGATTCACCCCTCCACTTT. Protein product: CASRMVRDSPLHF.

This clone has just a few counts. The chain links TRBV15 to TRBJ2-5; 7 nucleotides line up with TRBD1. Per germline, CDR1 LNHNV and CDR2 YYDKDF (reference sequence). CDR3 length: 16 amino acids. Trimming removed 0 bases from V and 5 bases from J; junction bases left unmatched: 9. The CDR3 loop is CATSRDLARGQETQYF. The CDR3 DNA sequence: TGTGCCACCAGCAGAGATTTAGCGAGGGGGCAGGAGACCCAGTACTTC.

This clone was detected only a few times. CDR3 loop: CASSLDRTNEKLFF. CDR3 DNA: TGTGCCAGTAGTTTGGACCGAACTAATGAAAAACTGTTTTTT. The V and J genes are TRBV19 and TRBJ1-4; the D is unclear. Germline lookup yields CDR1 LNHDA and CDR2 SQIVND (reference sequence). With 5 bases removed from V and 1 base from J, the gap between germline ends came to 8 bases. The CDR3 has 14 residues.

As for this clone: The identical CDR3 is also encoded by other nucleotide sequences in the sample. This chain connects TRBV5-1 to TRBJ1-5; possible D gene TRBD1, 5 bases. The CDR3 runs to 13 residues. Germline CDR1 is SGHRS and CDR2 is YFSETQ. V lost 0 bases, J lost 5 bases, and 6 bases lay in between. The CDR3 DNA reads TGCGCCAGCAGCTTGGAGGGACATCAGCCCCAGCATTTT. It is translated as CASSLEGHQPQHF.

This clone occurred a few times. The genes are TRBV20-1 and TRBJ1-2, with D uncertain. V dropped 5 bases and J dropped 2 bases, with 6 bases sitting between them. Per the germline V gene, CDR1 is DFQATT and CDR2 is SNEGSKA (reference sequence). This CDR3 region has 11 residues. The CDR3 is CSADTNYGYTF. In DNA form, the CDR3 reads TGCAGTGCTGACACAAACTATGGCTACACCTTC.

The rearrangement links TRBV19 to TRBJ2-2; TRBD1 matches at 11 bases. Germline V gene data show CDR1 as LNHDA and CDR2 as SQIVND (reference sequence). The trim removed 7 bases at V and 5 bases at J, leaving 6 bases unmatched. This CDR3 has 15 amino acids. CDR3 sequence: CASNRDRGLTGELFF. The CDR3 DNA reads as TGTGCCAGTAATAGGGACAGGGGGTTGACCGGGGAGCTGTTTTTT.

This clone has more than one count but fewer than ten. V usage is TRBV27 and J usage is TRBJ2-7; D call uncertain. CDR1 and CDR2 (germline): MNHEY, SMNVEV (reference sequence). The V end was cut by 1 base, the J end by 3 bases, with 7 bases between. CDR3 length equals 13 residues. The CDR3: CASSLWPGYEQYF. The CDR3 DNA is TGTGCCAGCAGTTTATGGCCGGGCTACGAGCAGTACTTC.

This clone appeared a few times. The chain couples TRBV5-4 to TRBJ2-3; a weak D match, TRBD2 (6 bases). Germline CDR1 SGHNT, CDR2 YYREEE (reference sequence). Deletions cut 4 bases from V and 2 bases from J, with 11 bases between. CDR3 length: 14 residues. As DNA, the CDR3 is TGTGCCAGCAGCCGCCCGGGGGACACAGATACGCAGTATTTT. It encodes CASSRPGDTDTQYF. The variable domain in full, with the rest retrieved from reference TRBV5-4 and TRBJ2-3, is ETGVTQSPTHLIKTRGQQVTLRCSSQSGHNTVSWYQQALGQGPQFIFQYYREEENGRGNFPPRFSGLQFPNYSSELNVNALELDDSALYLCASSRPGDTDTQYFGPGTRLTVL.

A few counts support this clone. V and J are TRBV28 and TRBJ1-2; 7 bases align to TRBD1. J was trimmed by 8 bases and V by 5 bases; bases with no gene match: 8. In germline, CDR1 is MDHEN, CDR2 SYDVKM. CDR3 length: 13 amino acids. The CDR3 DNA is TGTGCCAGCAGTGACACAGGGGCGGAAGGCTACACCTTC. It encodes CASSDTGAEGYTF.

This clone was seen a handful of times. The gene calls are TRBV30 and TRBJ1-2; 7 bases agree with TRBD1. Trimming cost V 7 bases and J 0 bases; bases outside gene matches: 11. The germline V gene encodes CDR1 GTSNPN and CDR2 SVGIG (reference sequence). This CDR3 region has 15 residues. This chain's CDR3 is CALTQGEISNYGYTF. The CDR3 nucleotides read TGTGCCTTGACCCAGGGGGAGATATCTAACTATGGCTACACCTTC. Full variable domain (outside the CDR3, taken from reference TRBV30 and TRBJ1-2): SQTIHQWPATLVQPVGSPLSLECTVEGTSNPNLYWYRQAAGRGLQLLFYSVGIGQISSEVPQNLSASRPQDRQFILSSKKLLLSDSGFYLCALTQGEISNYGYTFGSGTRLTVV.

The chain has TRBV11-2 and TRBJ1-2; no reliable D call. Germline V gene sequence: CDR1 SGHAT, CDR2 FQNNGV. The V end was cut by 0 bases, the J end by 8 bases, with 16 bases between. The CDR3 runs 15 residues. This chain's CDR3 is CASSLDRAVPTGYTF. In nucleotides, the CDR3 is TGTGCCAGCAGCTTAGATCGGGCAGTCCCGACCGGCTACACCTTC.

This clone was seen more than once but under ten times. This rearrangement joins TRBV4-3 to TRBJ2-3, with TRBD2 matching over 14 bases. The ends lost 4 bases at V and 4 bases at J; junction bases unmatched: 16. Germline V gene sequence: CDR1 LGHNA, CDR2 YSLEER. This CDR3 has 20 amino acids. In nucleotides, the CDR3 is TGCGCCAGCAGCCGCTTTATCGCGGGACTAGCGGGAGAGTCGTCAGATACGCAGTATTTT. Its protein is CASSRFIAGLAGESSDTQYF.

The chain links TRBV2 to TRBJ2-1; 9 nucleotides agree with TRBD2. Trimming at V came to 8 bases and at J to 4 bases, leaving 6 bases not matched to a gene. CDR1 and CDR2 from the germline V gene are SNHLY and FYNNEI. The CDR3 is 14 amino acids. CDR3 nucleotides: TGTGCCAGCCGCTCTAGCGGGGTTTACAATGAGCAGTTCTTC. This encodes CASRSSGVYNEQFF.

V gene TRBV10-3 combines with J gene TRBJ1-4; 9 nucleotides match TRBD1. The CDR3 is made up of 17 amino acids. V was pared by 4 bases and J by 7 bases, with 13 bases of the junction left unmatched. Per the germline V gene, CDR1 is ENHRY and CDR2 is SYGVKD. CDR3 loop: CAISGNRGRNLSEKLFF. CDR3 nucleotide sequence: TGTGCCATCAGTGGGAACAGGGGGCGGAACCTGAGTGAAAAACTGTTTTTT.

This sequence joins TRBV7-3 and TRBJ2-3; the match to TRBD2 covers 8 bases. Looked up from germline, CDR1 is SGHTA and CDR2 is FQGTGA. This CDR3 is built from 17 residues. J was trimmed by 4 bases and V by 5 bases; bases with no gene match: 14. Here the CDR3 DNA reads TGTGCCAGCAGCCCGCACACTTACGGGGGGGCCCCAGATACGCAGTATTTT. Translating gives CASSPHTYGGAPDTQYF.